The source of this T cell receptor (beta chain) is a study of T cell repertoires in cytomegalovirus infection. Study as a whole: Recently identified HLA-C-restricted CMV epitopes were among the peptides used. Public TCR beta signatures were indicative of both CMV infection and a matching HLA type. Overall study results and limits: Carriers of CMV plus the relevant HLA were identified by cumulative public TCR beta family frequency. In two of eight donors, the top clonotype was HLA-C-restricted CMV-specific.

This clonotype was detected a few times. What it binds is unknown. Germline CDR1 is SGHTS and CDR2 is YDEGEE. The V segment lost 1 base and the J segment 2 bases; nucleotides outside the gene matches: 5. This CDR3 is built from 15 residues. TCRdb redid the calling of the reads with MiXCR, one entry per CDR3 protein. The sample records approximately 270,000 distinct CDR3 sequences, less than 25% being singletons. This chain links TRBV5-8 with TRBJ2-7, with TRBD2 matching over 8 bases. This receptor was obtained from a human donor in good health (CMV status not recorded). Some clones in this sample may be carry-over from other donors' samples. Sequences were derived from cultured PBMCs, sampled from culture after CMV antigen stimulation. The CDR3 DNA follows: TGTGCCAGCAGCTTGTTCGCGGGAGGACCCTACGAGCAGTACGTC. Translated, it gives CASSLFAGGPYEQYV.